Here is one T cell receptor beta chain with its context. Antigen unknown. The sample belongs to a study of graft-versus-host responses after intestinal transplantation. The trim removed 7 bases at V and 0 bases at J, leaving 5 bases unmatched. This CDR3 contains 15 residues. In germline, CDR1 is MNHNS, CDR2 SASEGT. The assay was immunoSEQ multiplex PCR, and TCRdb's table has in-frame clones only and misses some. The top ten clones hold approximately 0.48% of a sample with tens of thousands of clones, 90% to 95% of them seen once. Points from the study as a whole: Allografts carried high graft-versus-host to host-versus-graft clonal ratios in patients having graft-donor T cell macrochimerism. Association was observed between peak circulating GvH clone levels and early post-transplant HvG declines.

The receptor was derived from a human donor who received an intestinal transplant. V is TRBV6-1 and J is TRBJ1-3; the match to TRBD1 covers 8 bases. The sample was unstimulated CD8+ T cells sorted from spleen or lymph node cells, taken before intestinal transplant. The CDR3 region is CASINRGDSGNTIYF. The CDR3 DNA reads as TGTGCCAGCATCAACAGGGGGGACTCTGGAAACACCATATATTTT.